The sequence of this T cell receptor beta chain was determined in a study of blood T cells in healthy people across ages (dated by TCRdb to between 2015 and 2017). In terms of the full investigation: In model experiments, roughly one uniquely barcoded TCR beta cDNA molecule per two T cells was captured by template switching. The donors were split into four age groups: young (average about 16 years), middle-aged (over 35), aged (over 55) and long-lived (about 74). To avoid experimental bias, donors of different ages were distributed randomly across sequencing lanes. Age-related changes in TCR beta repertoire diversity were measured in the study by deep sequencing normalized with unique cDNA molecular identifiers. Two additional independent replicas of 1 million unique cDNA reads from the same blood draw were analyzed for two donors (one aged 18 to 29 and one aged 80 or older). What the authors observed across the whole study: Since profiling was done on bulk unsorted PBMCs, naive and antigen-experienced compartments could not be conclusively compared. The percentage of naive T cells measured by flow cytometry correlated strongly with observed TCR beta diversity. Compared with the aged group, the long-lived group had more naive CD4+ T cells, fewer expanded clones and increased TCR diversity, a pattern suggesting age selection. Total diversity estimates from one million sequenced T cells were considered lower bounds and underestimates. As age increased, observed TCR beta diversity per million T cells dropped in a roughly linear way, and a significant reduction was already evident by age 40. Because the CMV infection status of the donors was unknown, age-related changes in expanded clonotypes may potentially have been confounded.

The germline ends are 15 bases apart after V is trimmed by 5 bases and J by 9 bases. The germline V gene sets CDR1 to SGHRS and CDR2 to YFSETQ. The CDR3 goes from the cysteine to the phenylalanine over 14 residues. Of the read, only the CDR3 DNA is kept; its 42 bases are in frame from base 1. Worth noting for this clonotype: The specificity of this receptor is unknown. No base-level quality is on record; no much larger clone is a single base apart.

Donors were about 36 systemically healthy Caucasian individuals from Russia aged roughly 6 to 95 years. Each donor gave around 9 milliliters of peripheral blood, collected into EDTA-treated Vacutainer tubes. Ficoll-Paque density-gradient centrifugation was used to isolate PBMCs, with at least 7 million per sample. Total RNA was extracted from PBMCs with Trizol reagent, with at least 5.5 micrograms obtained per sample. For every donor, an aliquot of PBMCs went through flow cytometry to measure the percentages of naive CD45RAhigh/CD27high T cells. Libraries came from 5' RACE. Sequenced using an Illumina HiSeq 2500. A second PCR of about 6 to 11 cycles was performed with a sample-barcoded 5' primer and a J-beta primer mix. A template-switch 5' adaptor carrying 12 random nucleotides introduced a unique molecular identifier onto each TCR beta cDNA molecule. At least 2.5 million CDR3-containing paired-end reads were obtained from each sample. First-strand cDNA was synthesized from all RNA with the Mint cDNA synthesis kit, primed by a TRBC-specific oligonucleotide. After uracil-DNA glycosylase treatment, a first 18-cycle PCR used universal primers M1SS and BC2_uni_R on all cDNA. On the authors' methods: Normalization of each sample was performed by random selection of 1 million high-quality reads, each carrying a distinct molecular identifier. Instead of being binned into consensus sequences, reads that shared molecular identifiers were thrown out. MiTCR, set to a Q25 quality threshold and the strictest error-elimination algorithm, was used for CDR3 identification, clonotype clustering and error correction. A nonparametric unseen species model using Euler transformation provided a lower-bound estimate of total TCR beta diversity. Using fastp trimming at Q25 and MiXCR clonotype assembly, TCRdb reanalyzed the public sequencing data and kept in-frame beta chains. When rows share a CDR3 protein, they turn into one entry using the most common DNA and genes. The V and J calls come from TCRdb's annotation, not from the publication. The sample contains more than 1 million distinct CDR3 sequences, 40% to 55% of them found a single time. The ten biggest clones cover approximately 17% of the sample.

The TCR originated in a woman aged 55-70 years in good health. The sample comprised blood. This sequence uses TRBV5-1 and TRBJ1-6, with TRBD1 tentatively as D gene (6 bases match). CDR3 reads: CASRGEGGGSPLHF. The DNA reads TGCGCCAGCAGGGGAGAAGGAGGGGGTTCACCCCTCCACTTT.